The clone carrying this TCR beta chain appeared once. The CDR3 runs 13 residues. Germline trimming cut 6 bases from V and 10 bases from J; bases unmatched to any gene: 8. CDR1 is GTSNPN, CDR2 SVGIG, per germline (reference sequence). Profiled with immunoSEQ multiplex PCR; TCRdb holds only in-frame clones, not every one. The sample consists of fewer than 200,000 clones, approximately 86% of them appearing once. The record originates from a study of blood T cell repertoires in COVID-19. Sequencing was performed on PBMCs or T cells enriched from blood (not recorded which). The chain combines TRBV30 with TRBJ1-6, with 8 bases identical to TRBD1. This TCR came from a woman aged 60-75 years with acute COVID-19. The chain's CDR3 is CACPGGAASPLHF. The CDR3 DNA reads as TGTGCCTGCCCAGGGGGCGCGGCCTCACCCCTCCACTTT.